One sample yielded the 19 T cell receptor beta chains listed below, sequenced in a study of shared clonotypes between healthy human individuals. Some clones are missing from TCRdb's copy, which holds only in-frame ones; the method was immunoSEQ multiplex PCR. The table records 2 million to 2.5 million clones, 93% of them present only once. Specimen: naive CD4+ T cells from PBMCs. Subset here: CD45RA+ positively selected. Receptors were obtained from a man between 18 and 29 years old in good health. Some clones in this sample may be carry-over from other donors' samples.

This chain joins TRBV6-6 and TRBJ1-6; 10 positions match TRBD1. With V trimmed by 9 bases and J by 7 bases, 3 bases remained unmatched. CDR1 is MNHNY, CDR2 SVGAGI, per germline (reference sequence). The CDR3 is made up of 13 amino acids. DNA for the CDR3: TGTGCCAGTAAGGACAGGGGGAATTCACCCCTCCACTTT. Residues: CASKDRGNSPLHF.

The chain carries TRBV9 and TRBJ2-1; TRBD2 agrees at 9 bases. Germline V gene sequence: CDR1 SGDLS, CDR2 YYNGEE. The V gene end was trimmed by 2 bases and the J gene end by 9 bases; junction bases not matched to a gene: 21. The CDR3 spans 19 residues. Written as DNA, the CDR3 is TGTGCCAGCAGCGTTCAGGCGCGTGGGGCGGGAGGGATACAAGGTGAGCAGTTCTTC. This encodes CASSVQARGAGGIQGEQFF.

About this clone: Additional DNA sequences in this sample encode the identical CDR3. The CDR3 DNA is TGTGCCAGCTCACCGGGACAGGGCGAAAAACTGTTTTTT. This translates into CASSPGQGEKLFF. V gene TRBV18 combines with J gene TRBJ1-4; 9 bases match TRBD1. CDR3 length: 13 residues. CDR1 and CDR2 (germline): KGHSH, LQKENI. The junction had 1 base not matched to a gene; V was cut back by 3 bases and J by 8 bases.

V is TRBV4-2 and J is TRBJ2-1; D not certain. Germline CDR1 LGHNA, CDR2 YNFKEQ. Trimming took off 1 base at V and 1 base at J, with 8 bases between the two ends. The CDR3 has 15 amino acids. The CDR3 protein is CASSQAGISYNEQFF. CDR3 bases: TGTGCCAGCAGCCAAGCTGGGATTTCCTACAATGAGCAGTTCTTC.

The V gene is TRBV7-3, the J gene TRBJ2-1; 14 bases fit TRBD2. The ends lost 3 bases at V and 7 bases at J; junction bases unmatched: 14. This CDR3 comprises 19 residues. Germline CDR1 is SGHTA and CDR2 is FQGTGA. The CDR3 protein is CASSFRTAPGLAGANEQFF. The CDR3 bases are TGTGCCAGCAGCTTTCGAACGGCCCCGGGACTAGCGGGAGCTAATGAGCAGTTCTTC. Drawing the rest from reference TRBV7-3 and TRBJ2-1, the complete variable domain is GAGVSQTPSNKVTEKGKYVELRCDPISGHTALYWYRQSLGQGPEFLIYFQGTGAADDSGLPNDRFFAVRPEGSVSTLKIQRTERGDSAVYLCASSFRTAPGLAGANEQFFGPGTRLTVL.

The CDR3 DNA reads as TGTGCCACCAGCACACGACGAGGGGAAATGGCTTTCTTT. Translating gives CATSTRRGEMAFF. The V call is TRBV15, the J call TRBJ1-1; D may be TRBD1 (5 bases). This CDR3 is built from 13 residues. Germline V gene data show CDR1 as LNHNV and CDR2 as YYDKDF (reference sequence). V was cut by 4 bases and J by 11 bases, with 17 bases left in between. The variable domain in full, with the rest retrieved from reference TRBV15 and TRBJ1-1, is DAMVIQNPRYQVTQFGKPVTLSCSQTLNHNVMYWYQQKSSQAPKLLFHYYDKDFNNEADTPDNFQSRRPNTSFCFLDIRSPGLGDTAMYLCATSTRRGEMAFFGQGTRLTVV.

The V and J genes are TRBV18 and TRBJ2-1; the D gene is possibly TRBD1 (6 bases). The CDR3 runs 16 residues. Germline lookup yields CDR1 KGHSH and CDR2 LQKENI. The V and J ends lost 3 bases and 9 bases respectively, with 21 bases between them. CDR3 in DNA: TGTGCCAGCTCACCGACAAGTGGGGGCTACTCTCGTGAGCAGTTCTTC. It codes for CASSPTSGGYSREQFF. Using reference TRBV18 and TRBJ2-1 for the parts outside the CDR3, the full variable domain is NAGVMQNPRHLVRRRGQEARLRCSPMKGHSHVYWYRQLPEEGLKFMVYLQKENIIDESGMPKERFSAEFPKEGPSILRIQQVVRGDSAAYFCASSPTSGGYSREQFFGPGTRLTVL.

The chain links TRBV11-2 to TRBJ2-3, with D perhaps assigned TRBD1 or TRBD2 (5 bases each). The V gene's germline CDR1 is SGHAT and CDR2 FQNNGV. The V end lost 5 bases, the J end lost 4 bases, and 13 bases lay between the germline ends. The CDR3 is 14 residues long. The CDR3: CASSEGYRSDTQYF. The CDR3 region has the DNA TGTGCCAGCAGCGAGGGGTACAGGTCAGATACGCAGTATTTT.

The chain employs TRBV25-1 and TRBJ2-1, with TRBD2 matching over 10 bases. V trimming: 2 bases; J trimming: 6 bases; junction bases outside the gene matches: 4. The CDR3 runs 15 residues. Germline V gene data show CDR1 as MGHDK and CDR2 as SYGVNS. In nucleotides, the CDR3 is TGTGCCAGCAGTGAACTAGCGGGAGTGGGCAATGAGCAGTTCTTC. It codes for CASSELAGVGNEQFF.

This chain joins TRBV5-1 and TRBJ1-1; D might be TRBD1 (5 bases). The CDR3 runs 14 residues. Germline V gene lookup returns CDR1 SGHRS and CDR2 YFSETQ. Trimming removed 4 bases at V and 1 base at J, with 11 bases between. CDR3 amino acids: CASSNRGENTEAFF. The CDR3 DNA sequence: TGCGCCAGCAGCAACCGGGGGGAGAACACTGAAGCTTTCTTT.

This chain joins TRBV7-8 and TRBJ1-5; D remains unclear. The CDR3 consists of 14 residues. With 0 bases removed from V and 5 bases from J, the gap between germline ends came to 8 bases. Germline CDR1 and CDR2: SGHVS and FQNEAQ. The DNA of the CDR3 is TGTGCCAGCAGCTTAGCCCCCGGGGATCAGCCCCAGCATTTT. Translation: CASSLAPGDQPQHF.

The chain recombines TRBV19 with TRBJ2-3; D not resolved. The V and J ends lost 6 bases and 0 bases respectively, with 7 bases between them. Germline V CDR1 and CDR2: LNHDA, SQIVND (reference sequence). CDR3 length equals 13 residues. The CDR3 spells CASRAGSTDTQYF. CDR3 in DNA: TGTGCCAGTAGGGCTGGTAGCACAGATACGCAGTATTTT.

This chain links TRBV6-1 with TRBJ1-1; no firm D call. Germline V gene lookup returns CDR1 MNHNS and CDR2 SASEGT. The CDR3 loop spans 14 amino acids. With 2 bases removed from V and 3 bases from J, the gap between germline ends came to 10 bases. CDR3 in DNA: TGTGCCAGCAGTGAAATGCAAGGATACACTGAAGCTTTCTTT. Translated: CASSEMQGYTEAFF.

This chain joins TRBV7-2 and TRBJ2-7; TRBD2 agrees at 10 bases. The CDR3 has 16 residues. From germline, CDR1 is SGHTA and CDR2 FQGNSA. The V and J ends lost 0 bases and 4 bases, in that order; junction bases with no gene match: 6. The CDR3 DNA sequence: TGTGCCAGCAGCTTAGCGAGGGCTAGCGGGAGTTACGAGCAGTACTTC. Translating it yields CASSLARASGSYEQYF. The variable domain in full, with the rest retrieved from reference TRBV7-2 and TRBJ2-7, is GAGVSQSPSNKVTEKGKDVELRCDPISGHTALYWYRQSLGQGLEFLIYFQGNSAPDKSGLPSDRFSAERTGGSVSTLTIQRTQQEDSAVYLCASSLARASGSYEQYFGPGTRLTVT.

V usage is TRBV2 and J usage is TRBJ2-5; D is perhaps TRBD1 or TRBD2 (6 bases each). V lost 7 bases and J 5 bases, leaving 17 bases between the germline ends. Per germline, CDR1 SNHLY and CDR2 FYNNEI. This CDR3 has 14 amino acids. CDR3 DNA: TGTGCCAGCAAGTCGAGGGGGACTCCGGAGACCCAGTACTTC. It encodes CASKSRGTPETQYF.

This sequence joins TRBV28 and TRBJ1-4; no reliable D call. V was trimmed by 5 bases and J by 1 base, leaving 14 bases between them. Germline V gene data show CDR1 as MDHEN and CDR2 as SYDVKM. The CDR3 is 16 amino acids. CDR3 nucleotides: TGTGCCAGCAGTCCGTTTCCGACCCTAACTAATGAAAAACTGTTTTTT. This encodes CASSPFPTLTNEKLFF.

V and J are TRBV28 and TRBJ1-1; D may be TRBD1 (5 bases). The CDR3 length is 12 residues. V lost 7 bases and J lost 4, with 10 bases in between. From germline, CDR1 is MDHEN and CDR2 SYDVKM. In nucleotides, the CDR3 is TGTGCCAGCACTGAAAGGGGCACTGAAGCTTTCTTT. Translated, it gives CASTERGTEAFF.

The V call is TRBV6-6, the J call TRBJ2-5, with a weak D call TRBD2 (5 bases). This CDR3 comprises 12 residues. CDR1 and CDR2 (germline): MNHNY, SVGAGI (reference sequence). V lost 8 bases to trimming and J lost 2 bases, with 9 bases between them. For the CDR3, the DNA is TGTGCCAGCTGTAGCGAGCAAGAGACCCAGTACTTC. Translated, it gives CASCSEQETQYF.

J is TRBJ2-5 and V is TRBV29-1, with D tentatively TRBD2 (5 bases). The CDR3 is made up of 12 amino acids. Germline loops: CDR1 SQVTM, CDR2 ANQGSEA. Between the trimmed V and J ends, which lost 2 bases and 5 bases, there was a span of 9 bases. The CDR3 DNA is TGCAGCGTTGAACTAGCTGCTGAGACCCAGTACTTC. This sequence encodes CSVELAAETQYF. The variable domain in full, with the rest retrieved from reference TRBV29-1 and TRBJ2-5, is SAVISQKPSRDICQRGTSLTIQCQVDSQVTMMFWYRQQPGQSLTLIATANQGSEATYESGFVIDKFPISRPNLTFSTLTVSNMSPEDSSIYLCSVELAAETQYFGPGTRLLVL.